The 11 T cell receptor beta chains in this list originate from one sample, sequenced in a study of OX40 agonist ivuxolimab in advanced cancers. Clones were sequenced by immunoSEQ multiplex PCR, and TCRdb holds only the in-frame ones, with some missing. The profile shows some 76,000 clones, around four fifths of them singletons. Sequenced material: CD4+ or CD8+ T cells sorted from blood, taken in a trial of the OX40 agonist ivuxolimab. Every receptor here comes from an adult with an advanced solid tumor such as melanoma, head and neck, liver or kidney cancer.

V and J are TRBV27 and TRBJ1-1; a possible D gene is TRBD1 (5 bases). Trimming removed 5 bases from V and 3 bases from J, with 10 bases in between. Germline CDR1 is MNHEY and CDR2 is SMNVEV (reference sequence). CDR3 length equals 13 residues. CDR3 sequence: CASSPRGDTEAFF. For the CDR3, the DNA is TGTGCCAGCAGTCCAAGGGGCGACACTGAAGCTTTCTTT.

This sequence joins TRBV19 and TRBJ2-1; 10 nucleotides line up with TRBD2. The CDR3 runs to 16 residues. J lost 4 bases, V lost 6 bases, and 9 bases had no gene match. Germline assignment: CDR1 LNHDA and CDR2 SQIVND (reference sequence). CDR3: CASRGSGREFYNEQFF. The DNA for the CDR3 is TGTGCCAGTAGGGGCAGCGGGAGGGAGTTTTACAATGAGCAGTTCTTC. The full variable domain, its missing parts supplied by reference TRBV19 and TRBJ2-1, is DGGITQSPKYLFRKEGQNVTLSCEQNLNHDAMYWYRQDPGQGLRLIYYSQIVNDFQKGDIAEGYSVSREKKESFPLTVTSAQKNPTAFYLCASRGSGREFYNEQFFGPGTRLTVL.

V and J are TRBV5-1 and TRBJ1-2, with D hard to call. The V end lost 0 bases, the J end lost 6 bases, and 9 bases lay between the germline ends. This CDR3 contains 13 residues. Germline CDR1 is SGHRS and CDR2 is YFSETQ. CDR3 in amino acids: CASSLGNADGYTF. As DNA, the CDR3 is TGCGCCAGCAGCTTGGGGAACGCAGATGGCTACACCTTC.

With regard to this clone: Other DNA sequences of this sample code for an identical CDR3. The rearrangement uses TRBV11-2 and TRBJ2-7; D possibly corresponds to TRBD1 (6 bases). CDR3 length: 15 residues. V lost 0 bases, J lost 7 bases, and 16 bases lay in between. The germline V gene encodes CDR1 SGHAT and CDR2 FQNNGV. CDR3 region: CASSLDPIPGTEQYF. The CDR3 DNA is TGTGCCAGCAGCTTAGACCCCATTCCTGGGACAGAGCAGTACTTC.

The V and J genes are TRBV4-1 and TRBJ2-1; the D is unclear. Germline V gene lookup returns CDR1 MGHRA and CDR2 YSYEKL. There are 14 residues in the CDR3. V lost 0 bases and J lost 4, with 7 bases in between. The CDR3 sequence is CASSQEQTYNEQFF. CDR3 DNA sequence: TGCGCCAGCAGCCAAGAGCAGACTTACAATGAGCAGTTCTTC.

This chain connects TRBV28 to TRBJ1-2, with 7 bases lining up with TRBD1. V trimming: 2 bases; J trimming: 4 bases; junction bases outside the gene matches: 7. CDR3 length: 15 amino acids. The germline CDR1 and CDR2 sequences are MDHEN and SYDVKM. The CDR3 coding sequence is TGTGCCAGCAGTTTAGCGGACAGGAGGGTCTATGGCTACACCTTC. Its protein product is CASSLADRRVYGYTF.

This chain connects TRBV28 to TRBJ1-4, with 7 bases matching TRBD1. V was pared by 6 bases and J by 7 bases, with 17 bases of the junction left unmatched. CDR3 length: 17 residues. Looked up from germline, CDR1 is MDHEN and CDR2 is SYDVKM. The CDR3 DNA sequence: TGTGCCAGCAGCCCCCACAGGGGAGGCCTTCTTGGTGAAAAACTGTTTTTT. This codes for CASSPHRGGLLGEKLFF. Filled out from reference TRBV28 and TRBJ1-4, the complete variable domain reads DVKVTQSSRYLVKRTGEKVFLECVQDMDHENMFWYRQDPGLGLRLIYFSYDVKMKEKGDIPEGYSVSREKKERFSLILESASTNQTSMYLCASSPHRGGLLGEKLFFGSGTQLSVL.

This clone turned up a few times. The chain couples TRBV11-2 to TRBJ1-2, with 8 bases that match TRBD1. This CDR3 is 15 amino acids long. V was pared by 3 bases and J by 4 bases, with 7 bases of the junction left unmatched. The germline CDR1 and CDR2 sequences are SGHAT and FQNNGV. Written as DNA, the CDR3 is TGTGCCAGCAGCTTTGGACAGGGCGGATCCTATGGCTACACCTTC. This encodes CASSFGQGGSYGYTF.

This clone has a single count. This chain uses TRBV28 with TRBJ2-3, with 9 nucleotides matching TRBD2. The CDR3 runs 16 residues. Germline V gives CDR1 MDHEN, CDR2 SYDVKM. V was pared by 2 bases and J by 5 bases, with 8 bases of the junction left unmatched. The CDR3 DNA is TGTGCCAGCAGTTTACAGGGCGGGGGGGCCTTAGATACGCAGTATTTT. It translates to CASSLQGGGALDTQYF.

The chain uses TRBV9 and TRBJ1-6; tentative D call: TRBD1 (5 bases). V gave up 2 bases and J gave up 6 bases, with 12 bases separating them. CDR1 and CDR2 from the germline V gene are SGDLS and YYNGEE. There are 15 residues in the CDR3. CDR3 residues: CASSVSRGGNSPLHF. The CDR3 bases are TGTGCCAGCAGCGTTAGTAGGGGAGGTAATTCACCCCTCCACTTT.

The chain combines TRBV15 with TRBJ1-1, with D perhaps matching TRBD1 (5 bases). Germline V lookup: CDR1 LNHNV, CDR2 YYDKDF (reference sequence). The CDR3 has 16 amino acids. Trimming shortened V by 8 bases and J by 2 bases, and 21 bases separated the two germline ends. The CDR3 coding sequence is TGTGCCACCCACACGGATAGGGGAGGTGCTAACACTGAAGCTTTCTTT. Its translation is CATHTDRGGANTEAFF.